The TCR beta chain described here comes from a study of human T cells and chemical hapten exposure. The wider study: How much TCR each sample yielded varied, mostly because pooled library volumes differed slightly.

This clonotype showed up just a few times. TCRdb analysed the RACE reads with MiXCR anew, one entry per CDR3 protein. This sample has 87,000 or so distinct CDR3 sequences, with roughly 9.1% found just once. The time point denotes: pre-sensitization, week 0. Treatment in this sample: therapeutic diphenylcyclopropenone sensitization with weekly scalp DPC. The source material was whole blood, sampled in connection with sensitization to the hapten diphenylcyclopropenone (DPC). The source is a woman aged 40 to 50 with alopecia areata. Some clones in this sample may be carry-over from other donors' samples.

The CDR3: CSVSPRGEQFF. The CDR3 DNA is TGCAGTGTTTCTCCCCGGGGGGAGCAGTTCTTC. The V call is TRBV20-1, the J call TRBJ2-1; D possibly corresponds to TRBD2 (6 bases). This CDR3 region has 11 residues. Germline V gene lookup returns CDR1 DFQATT and CDR2 SNEGSKA (reference sequence). Trimming cost V 7 bases and J 10 bases, with 14 bases left between them.